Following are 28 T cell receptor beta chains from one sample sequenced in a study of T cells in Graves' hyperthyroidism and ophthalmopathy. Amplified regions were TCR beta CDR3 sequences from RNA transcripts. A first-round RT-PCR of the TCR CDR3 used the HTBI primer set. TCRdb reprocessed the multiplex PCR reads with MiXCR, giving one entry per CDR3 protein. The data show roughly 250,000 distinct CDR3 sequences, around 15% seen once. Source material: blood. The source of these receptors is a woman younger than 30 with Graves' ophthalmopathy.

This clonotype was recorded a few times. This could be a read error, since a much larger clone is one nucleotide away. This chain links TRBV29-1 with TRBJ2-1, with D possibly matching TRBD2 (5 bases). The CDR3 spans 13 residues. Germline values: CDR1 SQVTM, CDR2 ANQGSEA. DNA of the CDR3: TGCAGCGTTATCCTAGCAGATTACAATGAGCGGTTCTTC. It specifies CSVILADYNERFF.

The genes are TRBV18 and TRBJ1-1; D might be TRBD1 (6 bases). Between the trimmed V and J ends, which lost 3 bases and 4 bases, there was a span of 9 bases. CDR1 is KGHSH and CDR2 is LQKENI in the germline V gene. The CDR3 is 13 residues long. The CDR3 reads CASSPRTATEAFF. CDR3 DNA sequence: TGTGCCAGCTCACCCCGGACAGCCACTGAAGCTTTCTTT.

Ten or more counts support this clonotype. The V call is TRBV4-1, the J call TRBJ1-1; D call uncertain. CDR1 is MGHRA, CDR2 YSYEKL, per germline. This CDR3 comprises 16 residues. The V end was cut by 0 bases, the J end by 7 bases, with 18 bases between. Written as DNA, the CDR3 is TGCGCCAGCAGCCAAGAACTAGTCATGTGGGCGGTTGAAGCTTTCTTT. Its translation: CASSQELVMWAVEAFF.

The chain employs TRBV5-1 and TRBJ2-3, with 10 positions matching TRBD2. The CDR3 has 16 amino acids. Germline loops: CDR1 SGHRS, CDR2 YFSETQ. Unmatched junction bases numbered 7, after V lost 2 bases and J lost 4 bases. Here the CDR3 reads CASSLSGRAGADTQYF. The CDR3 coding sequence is TGCGCCAGCAGCTTAAGCGGGAGGGCCGGTGCAGATACGCAGTATTTT.

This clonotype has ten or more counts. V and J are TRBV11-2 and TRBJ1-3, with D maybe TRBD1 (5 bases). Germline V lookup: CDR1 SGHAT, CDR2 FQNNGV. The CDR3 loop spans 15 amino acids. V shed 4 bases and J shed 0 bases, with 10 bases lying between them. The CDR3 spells CASSSLGVSGNTIYF. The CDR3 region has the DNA TGTGCCAGCAGCTCCCTGGGGGTCTCTGGAAACACCATATATTTT.

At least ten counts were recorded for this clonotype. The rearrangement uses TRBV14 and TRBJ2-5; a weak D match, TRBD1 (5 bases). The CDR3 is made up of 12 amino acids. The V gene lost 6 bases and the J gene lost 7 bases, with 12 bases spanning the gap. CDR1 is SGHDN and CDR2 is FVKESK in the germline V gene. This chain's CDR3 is CASRTGGWTQYF. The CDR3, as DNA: TGTGCCAGCAGAACAGGTGGCTGGACCCAGTACTTC.

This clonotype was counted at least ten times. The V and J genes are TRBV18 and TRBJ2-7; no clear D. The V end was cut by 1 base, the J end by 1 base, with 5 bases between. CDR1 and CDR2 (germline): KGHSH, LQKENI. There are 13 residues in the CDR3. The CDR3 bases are TGTGCCAGCTCACCACAGGGTTCCTACGAGCAGTACTTC. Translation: CASSPQGSYEQYF.

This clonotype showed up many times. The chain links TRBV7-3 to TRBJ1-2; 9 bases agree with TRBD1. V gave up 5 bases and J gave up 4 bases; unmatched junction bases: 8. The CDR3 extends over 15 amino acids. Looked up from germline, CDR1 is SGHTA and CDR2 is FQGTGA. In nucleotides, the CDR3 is TGTGCCAGCAGCCCAGGGACAGGGTTAGTCTATGGCTACACCTTC. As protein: CASSPGTGLVYGYTF.

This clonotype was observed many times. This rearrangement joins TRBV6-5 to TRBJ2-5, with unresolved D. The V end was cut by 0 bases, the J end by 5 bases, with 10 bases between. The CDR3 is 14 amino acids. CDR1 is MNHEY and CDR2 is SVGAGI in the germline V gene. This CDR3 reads CASSYSRSPETQYF. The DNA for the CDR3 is TGTGCCAGCAGTTACTCCCGGAGCCCCGAGACCCAGTACTTC.

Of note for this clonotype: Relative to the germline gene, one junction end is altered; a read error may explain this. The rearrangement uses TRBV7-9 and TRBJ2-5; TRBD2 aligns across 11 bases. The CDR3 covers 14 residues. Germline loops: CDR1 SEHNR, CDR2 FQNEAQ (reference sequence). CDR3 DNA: TGTGCCAGCAACTTAGCGGGGGGGCAAGAGACCCAGTACTTC. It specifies CASNLAGGQETQYF.

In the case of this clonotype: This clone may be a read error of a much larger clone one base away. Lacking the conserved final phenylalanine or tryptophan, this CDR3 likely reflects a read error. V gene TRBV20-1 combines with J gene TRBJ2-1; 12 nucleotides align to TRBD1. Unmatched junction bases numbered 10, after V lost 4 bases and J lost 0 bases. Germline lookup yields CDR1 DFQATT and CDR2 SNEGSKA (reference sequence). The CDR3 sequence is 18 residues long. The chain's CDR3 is CSAMSGQGAFISYNEQFS. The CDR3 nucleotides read TGCAGTGCTATGTCGGGACAGGGGGCGTTCATCTCCTACAATGAGCAGTTCTCC.

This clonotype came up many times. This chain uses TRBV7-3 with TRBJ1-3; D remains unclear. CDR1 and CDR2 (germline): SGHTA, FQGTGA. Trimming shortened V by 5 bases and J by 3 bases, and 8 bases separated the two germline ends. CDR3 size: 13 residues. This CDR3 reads CASSPSYGNTIYF. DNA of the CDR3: TGTGCCAGCAGCCCTTCCTATGGAAACACCATATATTTT.

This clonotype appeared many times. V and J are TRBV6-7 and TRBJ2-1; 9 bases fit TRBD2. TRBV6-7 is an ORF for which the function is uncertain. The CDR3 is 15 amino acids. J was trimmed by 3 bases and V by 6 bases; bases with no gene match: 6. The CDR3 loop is CASSPRLAVYNEQFF. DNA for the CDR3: TGTGCCAGCAGCCCCCGACTAGCGGTCTACAATGAGCAGTTCTTC.

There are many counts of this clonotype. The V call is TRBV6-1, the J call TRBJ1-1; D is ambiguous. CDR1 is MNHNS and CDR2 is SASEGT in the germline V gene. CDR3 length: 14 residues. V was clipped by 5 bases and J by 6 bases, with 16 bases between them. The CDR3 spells CASSLVGVGAEAFF. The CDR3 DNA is TGTGCCAGCAGTTTGGTGGGTGTGGGCGCTGAAGCTTTCTTT.

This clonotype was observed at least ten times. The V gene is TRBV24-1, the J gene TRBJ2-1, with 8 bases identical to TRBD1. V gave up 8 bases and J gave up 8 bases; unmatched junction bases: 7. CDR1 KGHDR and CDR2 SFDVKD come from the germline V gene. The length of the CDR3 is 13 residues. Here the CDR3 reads CATKQGAGDEQFF. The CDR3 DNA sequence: TGTGCCACCAAGCAGGGGGCGGGCGATGAGCAGTTCTTC.

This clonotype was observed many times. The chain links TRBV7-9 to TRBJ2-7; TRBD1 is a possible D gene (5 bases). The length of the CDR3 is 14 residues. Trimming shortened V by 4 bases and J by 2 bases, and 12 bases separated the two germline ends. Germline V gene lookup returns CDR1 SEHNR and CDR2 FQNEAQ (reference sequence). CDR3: CASSSPWGAYEQYF. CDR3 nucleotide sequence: TGTGCCAGCAGCTCTCCATGGGGCGCCTACGAGCAGTACTTC.

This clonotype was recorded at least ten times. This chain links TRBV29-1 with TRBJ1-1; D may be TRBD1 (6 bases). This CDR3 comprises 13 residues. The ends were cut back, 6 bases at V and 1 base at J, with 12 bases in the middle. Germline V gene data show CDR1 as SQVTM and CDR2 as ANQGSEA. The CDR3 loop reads CSVTGGANTEAFF. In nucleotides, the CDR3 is TGCAGCGTGACCGGGGGGGCGAACACTGAAGCTTTCTTT.

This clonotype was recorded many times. The CDR3 here is CSARPGLAGYNEQFF. The CDR3 nucleotides are TGCAGTGCTAGGCCGGGACTAGCGGGGTACAATGAGCAGTTCTTC. The V call is TRBV20-1, the J call TRBJ2-1, with 13 nucleotides matching TRBD2. The CDR3 extends over 15 amino acids. Germline lookup yields CDR1 DFQATT and CDR2 SNEGSKA (reference sequence). J gave up 4 bases and V 3 bases, and 3 bases lay outside the gene matches.

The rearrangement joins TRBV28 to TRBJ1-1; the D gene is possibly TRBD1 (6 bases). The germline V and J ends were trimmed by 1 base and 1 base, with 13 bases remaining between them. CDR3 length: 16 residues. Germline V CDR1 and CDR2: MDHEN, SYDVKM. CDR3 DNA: TGTGCCAGCAGTTTATATACGGGGGGGGCGAACACTGAAGCTTTCTTT. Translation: CASSLYTGGANTEAFF.

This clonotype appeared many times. CDR3 region: CASSQYSKGGDTEAFF. The DNA for the CDR3 is TGCGCCAGCAGCCAATACTCGAAGGGGGGTGACACTGAAGCTTTCTTT. The J gene is TRBJ1-1, the V gene TRBV4-1, with TRBD1 as a possible D gene (6 bases). Trimming stripped 2 bases from V and 3 bases from J, with 16 bases between. This CDR3 has 16 residues. CDR1 and CDR2 (germline): MGHRA, YSYEKL.

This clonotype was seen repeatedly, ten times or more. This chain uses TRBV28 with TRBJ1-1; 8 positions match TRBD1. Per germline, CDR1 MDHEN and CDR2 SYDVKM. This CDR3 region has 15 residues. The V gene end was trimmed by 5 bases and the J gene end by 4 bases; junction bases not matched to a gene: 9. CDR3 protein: CASSPRTGKGTEAFF. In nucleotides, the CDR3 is TGTGCCAGCAGTCCGCGGACAGGGAAGGGCACTGAAGCTTTCTTT.

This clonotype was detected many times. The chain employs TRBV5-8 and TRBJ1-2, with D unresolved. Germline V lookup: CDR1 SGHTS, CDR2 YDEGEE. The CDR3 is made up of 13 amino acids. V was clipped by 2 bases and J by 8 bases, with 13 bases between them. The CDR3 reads CASSFPPYGGYTF. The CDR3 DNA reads TGTGCCAGCAGCTTCCCTCCCTATGGGGGCTACACCTTC.

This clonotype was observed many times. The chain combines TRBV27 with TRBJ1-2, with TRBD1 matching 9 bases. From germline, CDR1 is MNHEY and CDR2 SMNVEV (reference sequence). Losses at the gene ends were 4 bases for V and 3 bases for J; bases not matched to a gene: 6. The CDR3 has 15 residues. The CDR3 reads CASSSPGQGYYGYTF. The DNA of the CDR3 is TGTGCCAGCAGTTCGCCGGGACAGGGATACTATGGCTACACCTTC.

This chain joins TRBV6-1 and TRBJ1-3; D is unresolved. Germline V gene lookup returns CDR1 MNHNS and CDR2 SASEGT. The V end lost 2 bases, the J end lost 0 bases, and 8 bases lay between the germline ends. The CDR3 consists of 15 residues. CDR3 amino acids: CASSETPHSGNTIYF. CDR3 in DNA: TGTGCCAGCAGTGAAACGCCCCACTCTGGAAACACCATATATTTT.

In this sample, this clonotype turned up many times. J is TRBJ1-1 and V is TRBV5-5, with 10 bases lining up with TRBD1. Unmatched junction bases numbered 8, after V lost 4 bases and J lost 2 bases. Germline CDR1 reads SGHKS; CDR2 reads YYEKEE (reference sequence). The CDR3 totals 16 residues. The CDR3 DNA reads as TGTGCCAGCAGCCTAGGGACAGGGGAATTTAACACTGAAGCTTTCTTT. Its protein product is CASSLGTGEFNTEAFF.

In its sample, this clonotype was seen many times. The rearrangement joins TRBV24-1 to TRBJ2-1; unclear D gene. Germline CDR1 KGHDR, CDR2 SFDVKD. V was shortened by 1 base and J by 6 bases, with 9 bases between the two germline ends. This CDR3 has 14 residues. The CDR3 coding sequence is TGTGCCACCAGTGATTTTGGCCGCTTCAATGAGCAGTTCTTC. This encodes CATSDFGRFNEQFF.

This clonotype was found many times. The CDR3 nucleotides read TGTGCCAGCAGTTTCAGGCCCTGGGAGCAGTACTTC. The encoded protein is CASSFRPWEQYF. The rearrangement joins TRBV28 to TRBJ2-7; no firm D call. The CDR3 runs to 12 residues. Germline values: CDR1 MDHEN, CDR2 SYDVKM. Between the trimmed V and J ends, which lost 3 bases and 7 bases, there was a span of 10 bases.

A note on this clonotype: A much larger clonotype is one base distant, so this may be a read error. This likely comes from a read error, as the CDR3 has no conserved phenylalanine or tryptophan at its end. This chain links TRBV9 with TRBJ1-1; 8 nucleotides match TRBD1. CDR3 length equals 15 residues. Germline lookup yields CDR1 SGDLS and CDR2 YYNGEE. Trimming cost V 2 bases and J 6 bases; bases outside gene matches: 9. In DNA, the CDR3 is TGTGCCAGCAGCGTGACAGGGGCGCATGAGGCTGAAGCTTTCCTT. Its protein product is CASSVTGAHEAEAFL.